This is a list of T cell receptor beta chains from one sample in a study of vaccination and CD4 T cells after COVID-19. TCRdb itself ran the PCR reads through MiXCR, one entry per CDR3 protein. This table has roughly 18,000 distinct CDR3 sequences, 60% to 80% appearing once. This specimen was CD4+ T cells from blood, taken before SARS-CoV-2 vaccination. Receptors originate from a human donor who had recovered from COVID-19. Both conserved end residues are part of each CDR3. The D gene is left open where the match is weak. Clone size, where shown, is once, few, many, or a class for clones that have expanded.

v_gene: TRBV2
abundance: .
d_gene: TRBD1
j_gene: TRBJ1-2
CDR3aa: CASRQRTGYGYTF
CDR3nt: TGTGCCAGCAGACAAAGGACAGGTTATGGCTACACCTTC

v_gene: TRBV19
abundance: .
d_gene: .
j_gene: TRBJ2-7
CDR3aa: CASSSGYEQYF
CDR3nt: TGTGCCAGTAGTAGCGGTTACGAGCAGTACTTC

v_gene: TRBV11-2
abundance: .
d_gene: .
j_gene: TRBJ1-1
CDR3aa: CASSLDGVGAFF
CDR3nt: TGTGCCAGCAGCCTAGATGGGGTAGGAGCTTTCTTT

v_gene: TRBV28
abundance: few
d_gene: .
j_gene: TRBJ1-1
CDR3aa: CASSFRGRTEAFF
CDR3nt: TGTGCCAGCAGTTTTAGGGGTAGGACTGAAGCTTTCTTT

v_gene: TRBV11-2
abundance: .
d_gene: .
j_gene: TRBJ1-2
CDR3aa: CASSPLSGHNYGYTF
CDR3nt: TGTGCCAGCAGCCCACTTAGCGGCCACAACTATGGCTACACCTTC

v_gene: TRBV7-2
abundance: .
d_gene: TRBD1
j_gene: TRBJ2-5
CDR3aa: CASSFGQGETQYF
CDR3nt: TGTGCCAGCAGCTTCGGACAGGGAGAGACCCAGTACTTC

v_gene: TRBV20-1
abundance: .
d_gene: .
j_gene: TRBJ2-5
CDR3aa: CSARGKVGRLETQYF
CDR3nt: TGCAGTGCTAGGGGGAAAGTGGGGAGGCTGGAGACCCAGTACTTC

v_gene: TRBV20-1
abundance: .
d_gene: TRBD2
j_gene: TRBJ2-1
CDR3aa: CSARDDGGSWYEQFF
CDR3nt: TGCAGTGCTAGAGATGATGGCGGGAGTTGGTATGAGCAGTTCTTC

v_gene: TRBV20-1
abundance: .
d_gene: TRBD2
j_gene: TRBJ2-5
CDR3aa: CSARDRTSGRETQYF
CDR3nt: TGCAGTGCTAGAGATCGTACTAGCGGGAGAGAGACCCAGTACTTC

v_gene: TRBV10-3
abundance: .
d_gene: TRBD2
j_gene: TRBJ2-2
CDR3aa: CAITPGLAVNTGELFF
CDR3nt: TGTGCCATCACCCCGGGACTAGCGGTCAACACCGGGGAGCTGTTTTTT

v_gene: TRBV7-9
abundance: .
d_gene: .
j_gene: TRBJ2-1
CDR3aa: CASSETGNEQFF
CDR3nt: TGTGCCAGCAGCGAGACCGGAAATGAGCAGTTCTTC

v_gene: TRBV7-2
abundance: .
d_gene: .
j_gene: TRBJ1-1
CDR3aa: CASSLAGREVTEAFF
CDR3nt: TGTGCCAGCAGCTTAGCAGGCAGGGAAGTAACTGAAGCTTTCTTT

v_gene: TRBV20-1
abundance: .
d_gene: TRBD2
j_gene: TRBJ2-7
CDR3aa: CSASHRLAGVFEQYF
CDR3nt: TGCAGTGCTAGTCACAGACTAGCGGGAGTTTTCGAGCAGTACTTC

v_gene: TRBV20-1
abundance: .
d_gene: TRBD1
j_gene: TRBJ1-2
CDR3aa: CSAYRGAGYGYTF
CDR3nt: TGCAGTGCTTACAGGGGCGCCGGCTATGGCTACACCTTC

v_gene: TRBV20-1
abundance: .
d_gene: TRBD2
j_gene: TRBJ2-5
CDR3aa: CSAQRGPQETQYF
CDR3nt: TGCAGTGCTCAGCGGGGTCCCCAAGAGACCCAGTACTTC

v_gene: TRBV20-1
abundance: .
d_gene: .
j_gene: TRBJ2-3
CDR3aa: CSARDQGRDSTDTQYF
CDR3nt: TGCAGTGCTAGAGATCAAGGCAGGGACAGCACAGATACGCAGTATTTT